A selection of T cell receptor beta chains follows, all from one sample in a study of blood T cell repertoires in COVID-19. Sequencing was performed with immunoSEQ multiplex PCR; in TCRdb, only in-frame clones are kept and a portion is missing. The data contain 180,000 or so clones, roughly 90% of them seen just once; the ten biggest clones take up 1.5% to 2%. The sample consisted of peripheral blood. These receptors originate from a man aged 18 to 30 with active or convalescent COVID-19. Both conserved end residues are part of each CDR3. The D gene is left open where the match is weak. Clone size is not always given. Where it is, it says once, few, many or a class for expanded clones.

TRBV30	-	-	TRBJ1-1	CAWARRDEAFF	TGTGCCTGGGCGAGGAGGGACGAAGCTTTCTTT
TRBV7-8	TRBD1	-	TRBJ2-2	CASSSWTGRTGELFF	TGTGCCAGCAGCTCATGGACAGGGCGCACCGGGGAGCTGTTTTTT
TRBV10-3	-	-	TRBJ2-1	CAISRGNEQFF	TGTGCCATCAGTAGGGGTAATGAGCAGTTCTTC
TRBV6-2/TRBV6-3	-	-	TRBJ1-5	CASSYSGRNNQPQHF	TGTGCCAGCAGTTACTCAGGGAGAAACAATCAGCCCCAGCATTTT
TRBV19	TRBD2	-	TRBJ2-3	CASATSYLGTDTQYF	TGTGCCAGCGCGACTAGCTACTTGGGCACAGATACGCAGTATTTT
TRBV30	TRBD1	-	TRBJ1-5	CAWRKTGTDSNQPQHF	TGTGCCTGGAGAAAAACCGGGACAGATAGCAATCAGCCCCAGCATTTT
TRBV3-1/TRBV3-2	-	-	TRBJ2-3	CASSQAALAPSTDTQYF	TGTGCCAGCAGCCAAGCAGCCCTAGCGCCGAGCACAGATACGCAGTATTTT
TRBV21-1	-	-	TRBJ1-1	CASSTRTPLNTEAFF	TGTGCCAGCAGCACCAGGACTCCCTTGAACACTGAAGCTTTCTTT
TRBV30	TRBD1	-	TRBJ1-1	CAWSVDQGGFNTEAFF	TGTGCCTGGAGTGTAGATCAGGGGGGATTTAACACTGAAGCTTTCTTT
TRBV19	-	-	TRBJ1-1	CASSLLPSTREAFF	TGTGCCAGTAGTCTCCTCCCAAGCACCCGTGAAGCTTTCTTT
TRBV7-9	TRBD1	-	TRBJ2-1	CASSWGQAYNEQFF	TGTGCCAGCAGCTGGGGACAGGCCTACAATGAGCAGTTCTTC
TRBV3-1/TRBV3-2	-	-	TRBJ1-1	CASRPTQDTEAFF	TGTGCCAGCAGGCCTACTCAGGACACTGAAGCTTTCTTT
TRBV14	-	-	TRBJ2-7	CASTQGPISSGQYF	TGTGCCAGCACCCAGGGGCCGATATCGTCCGGGCAGTACTTC
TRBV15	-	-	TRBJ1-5	CATSRDYQPQHF	TGTGCCACCAGCAGAGACTACCAGCCCCAGCATTTT
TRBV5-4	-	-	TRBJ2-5	CASSPGGRETQYF	TGTGCCAGCAGCCCAGGGGGGCGGGAGACCCAGTACTTC
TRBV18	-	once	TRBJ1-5	CASSPPGDNQPQHF	TGTGCCAGCTCACCACCAGGGGACAATCAGCCCCAGCATTTT